The sequence of this TCR beta chain was determined in a study of blood T cell repertoires in COVID-19 (TCRdb year 2020). Some background on the complete study: Samples from collaborators originated in the United States, Italy and Spain and spanned both the acute and convalescent phases of COVID-19. The material from the prospective study consisted of cDNA or gDNA derived from T cells, B-cell-depleted T cells, or PBMCs. The dataset comprised deeply sampled blood TCRbeta repertoires from subjects exposed to, actively infected with, or recovered from COVID-19. The repertoires were released in a freely available public database intended as a resource for research on the immune response to SARS-CoV-2. HLA class I and class II types, where available, came from metadata supplied by the sample provider rather than from assay-based typing. Samples were obtained from the ongoing ImmuneRACE study (first 160 participants) and from 1,254 subjects provided by 6 global collaborators. The sample metadata nearly always contained a de-identified subject ID, COVID-19 status, age in years and sex.

The investigation overall reported the following: The amount of clinical and demographic metadata varied by source and participant and was provided uncurated.

Participants in the prospective study were aged roughly 18 to 100 years, lived in some 24 United States geographic areas, and enrolled through a virtual design. Cohort assignment in the prospective study relied on participant-reported clinical history from a screening survey and a study questionnaire. In the prospective study, whole blood, serum and a nasopharyngeal or oropharyngeal swab were collected from each participant by mobile phlebotomists. Additional blood draws and questionnaires over a 2-month period could optionally be provided by prospective study participants. Prospective study blood samples were shipped either frozen or at room temperature before DNA extraction. This clone was seen only a few times. Its antigen remains undetermined. No quality values exist for individual bases; no much larger clone is one base distant. CDR1 and CDR2 are drawn from the germline V gene (reference sequence): LNHDA, SQIVND. V sheds 4 bases and J sheds 6 bases, leaving 16 bases between their ends. Its CDR3 holds 15 amino acids, cysteine through phenylalanine. Here the CDR3 DNA is all that survives: 45 bases in frame from base 1.

TCRbeta CDR3 regions were amplified from genomic DNA by means of the immunoSEQ Assay, a bias-controlled multiplex PCR. In the paper's pipeline: Nucleated cell counts per sample were estimated from amplification of reference gene primers within the assay. Sequence reads were collapsed and filtered to measure the absolute abundance of every unique TCRbeta CDR3 rearrangement. For each sample, productive Simpson clonality was calculated as the square root of Simpson's diversity index across productive rearrangements. In TCRdb, the immuneACCESS table is reduced to in-frame sequences with V and J assigned. These tables do not hold every clone; where another copy was compared, an unresolved V gene accounts for under half, and the others remain unexplained. The V and J calls and clone size are taken from that table; D and trimming were inferred from the DNA. The sample includes roughly 250,000 clones, with around 93% observed a single time. 0.95% to 1.5% of the sample comes from the top ten.

The chain is assembled from TRBV19 and TRBJ1-5; possibly the D gene is TRBD1, per 5 matching bases. The clonotype comes from a human donor in a cohort exposed to, infected with or recovered from COVID-19 (not recorded which). The donor label of this sample is uncertain. Source material: PBMCs or T cells enriched from blood (not recorded which). The DNA sequence follows: TGTGCCAGTAGTACGTCGCTGGGGCCAAGTCAGCCCCAGCATTTT. Translated, this is CASSTSLGPSQPQHF.